A single sample is the source of the 27 T cell receptor beta chains below, sequenced in a study of T cells in Graves' hyperthyroidism and ophthalmopathy (dated 2019 in TCRdb). Libraries were constructed by multiplex PCR. Instrument on record: Illumina HiSeq 2000. The TCR beta CDR3 regions were amplified from the RNA transcripts. A first-round RT-PCR of the TCR CDR3 used the HTBI primer set with the Qiagen OneStep RT-PCR kit. Starting from the raw public reads, TCRdb applied fastp trimming at Q25, assembled clones with MiXCR and retained in-frame beta chains. Merged by CDR3 protein, the rows form single entries marked with the most common genes and DNA. Here the sample has more than 350,000 distinct CDR3 sequences; roughly a sixth occur a single time. The ten largest clones add up to approximately 35% of the sample. The specimen sequenced was blood. These TCRs come from a young woman with Graves' hyperthyroidism that later progressed to Graves' ophthalmopathy.

This clonotype was found many times. The chain uses TRBV11-1 and TRBJ1-1; D not resolved. This CDR3 contains 15 residues. The germline V and J ends were trimmed by 5 bases and 5 bases, with 18 bases remaining between them. CDR1 is SGHAT, CDR2 FQDESV, per germline (reference sequence). This chain's CDR3 is CASSPRAQRWTEAFF. In nucleotides, the CDR3 is TGTGCCAGCAGCCCGAGGGCCCAGCGGTGGACTGAAGCTTTCTTT.

This clonotype was recorded at least ten times. CDR3 loop: CASSESGSADTQYF. The CDR3 coding sequence is TGTGCCAGCAGTGAGTCAGGGAGCGCAGATACGCAGTATTTT. The chain uses TRBV6-4 and TRBJ2-3; either TRBD1 or TRBD2 may fit D (5 bases each). This CDR3 comprises 14 residues. Germline V gene sequence: CDR1 MRHNA, CDR2 SNTAGT. The ends were cut back, 3 bases at V and 4 bases at J, with 11 bases in the middle.

This clonotype was observed at least ten times. The J gene is TRBJ2-7, the V gene TRBV5-6; 8 bases are a match to TRBD1. Germline loops: CDR1 SGHDT, CDR2 YYEEEE. V shed 4 bases and J 2 bases; nucleotides not matched to a gene: 11. CDR3 length: 16 amino acids. The CDR3 reads CASSIPWTGTTYEQYF. The CDR3 DNA follows: TGTGCCAGCAGCATTCCATGGACAGGGACCACCTACGAGCAGTACTTC.

This clonotype occurred many times. The J gene is TRBJ2-3, the V gene TRBV2; 8 nucleotides align to TRBD2. The CDR3 is 14 residues long. Germline CDR1 and CDR2: SNHLY and FYNNEI. Trimming took 7 bases from V and 2 from J; bases not matched to a gene: 5. The CDR3 nucleotides are TGTGCCAGCAAGATGCGGGGGGACACAGATACGCAGTATTTT. It codes for CASKMRGDTDTQYF.

This clonotype was found once. A read error may account for a junction end that differs from germline. Here the CDR3 reads CASSQGPGSYEQYF. CDR3 DNA sequence: TGCGCCAGCAGCCAAGGACCGGGCTCCTACGAGCAGTACTTC. This chain connects TRBV13 to TRBJ2-7; D is ambiguous. The CDR3 is 14 amino acids. CDR1 is PRHDT and CDR2 is FYEKMQ in the germline V gene (reference sequence).

This clonotype was found many times. The chain joins TRBV28 to TRBJ2-2; 9 bases agree with TRBD2. With 11 bases clipped from V and 4 bases from J, the junction kept 20 bases outside the gene matches. The CDR3 spans 18 residues. Germline lookup yields CDR1 MDHEN and CDR2 SYDVKM. The DNA of the CDR3 is TGTGCCTGCAAAAGGGCGGTTGCGGGGGGGCCCGGCACCGGGGAGCTGTTTTTT. Its protein product is CACKRAVAGGPGTGELFF.

This clonotype has ten or more counts. V usage is TRBV6-1 and J usage is TRBJ2-7, with D possibly called TRBD1 or TRBD2 (5 bases each). Germline-derived CDR1 and CDR2 are MNHNS and SASEGT. The CDR3 totals 13 residues. V lost 10 bases, J lost 3 bases, and 16 bases lay in between. Here the CDR3 DNA reads TGTGCCACCCATCGGGACCCTAACTACGAGCAGTACTTC. The encoded protein is CATHRDPNYEQYF.

With regard to this clonotype: A single base separates this from a much larger clone, so it may be a read error. The rearrangement uses TRBV7-9 and TRBJ2-3; D remains unclear. Trimming took off 5 bases at V and 5 bases at J, with 11 bases between the two ends. Germline V gives CDR1 SEHNR, CDR2 FQNEAQ (reference sequence). This CDR3 spans 13 amino acids. The CDR3 here is CASSPLFGDTQYF. The DNA of the CDR3 is TGTGCCAGCAGCCCCCTGTTTGGAGATACGCAGTATTTT.

This clonotype has ten or more counts. V is TRBV10-2 and J is TRBJ1-2, with TRBD1 identical over 7 bases. Germline loops: CDR1 WSHSY, CDR2 SAAADI. The trim removed 4 bases at V and 7 bases at J, leaving 12 bases unmatched. This CDR3 has 15 residues. The CDR3 nucleotides are TGCGCCAGCAGTGGGACTTACGACAGGGCTGGTGGCTACACCTTC. It translates to CASSGTYDRAGGYTF.

This clonotype was found many times. The chain is built from TRBV5-1 and TRBJ2-3, with a weak D call TRBD1 (6 bases). V dropped 2 bases and J dropped 0 bases, with 13 bases sitting between them. CDR1 and CDR2 from the germline V gene are SGHRS and YFSETQ. The CDR3 covers 16 residues. CDR3 loop: CASSFTGNPSTDTQYF. The CDR3 bases are TGCGCCAGCAGCTTCACAGGGAACCCTAGCACAGATACGCAGTATTTT.

This clonotype was seen a few times. The V call is TRBV30, the J call TRBJ2-3; the D gene is possibly TRBD1 (5 bases). Per germline, CDR1 GTSNPN and CDR2 SVGIG (reference sequence). The CDR3 covers 17 residues. V was cut by 2 bases and J by 2 bases, with 20 bases left in between. DNA of the CDR3: TGTGCCTGGAGTTCCCTCCCGGACATGACGGCCACAGATACGCAGTATTTT. Residues: CAWSSLPDMTATDTQYF.

This clonotype has a count of ten or more. The rearrangement uses TRBV20-1 and TRBJ1-6; TRBD1 matches 10 bases. CDR1 DFQATT and CDR2 SNEGSKA come from the germline V gene (reference sequence). The J segment lost 8 bases and the V segment lost 5 bases, leaving 9 bases of the junction unmatched. This CDR3 is built from 15 residues. The CDR3 sequence is CSAHTGTGADSPLHF. The CDR3 DNA sequence: TGCAGTGCTCATACCGGGACAGGGGCGGATTCACCCCTCCACTTT.

This chain connects TRBV29-1 to TRBJ2-1, with TRBD2 identical over 9 bases. The CDR3 extends over 15 amino acids. Germline V gives CDR1 SQVTM, CDR2 ANQGSEA. V was clipped by 3 bases and J by 6 bases; unmatched bases: 9. The CDR3 spells CSVEDLEAGGNEQFF. CDR3 sequence (DNA): TGCAGCGTTGAGGATCTTGAAGCGGGGGGCAATGAGCAGTTCTTC.

This clonotype has a handful of counts. This sequence joins TRBV29-1 and TRBJ2-2, with D possibly matching TRBD2 (5 bases). The V and J ends lost 7 bases and 1 base respectively, with 10 bases between them. CDR3 size: 13 residues. Germline V gene sequence: CDR1 SQVTM, CDR2 ANQGSEA. This CDR3 reads CSGTYLNTGELFF. For the CDR3, the DNA is TGCAGCGGGACTTATCTGAACACCGGGGAGCTGTTTTTT.

Many counts were recorded for this clonotype. The chain is built from TRBV28 and TRBJ2-1, with 11 bases identical to TRBD2. V was pared by 7 bases and J by 8 bases, with 19 bases of the junction left unmatched. CDR1 is MDHEN, CDR2 SYDVKM, per germline. The length of the CDR3 is 18 residues. Written as DNA, the CDR3 is TGTGCCAGCACCCCGGGCAGAGAGGAACTAGCGGGAGACTATGAGCAGTTCTTC. Translated, it gives CASTPGREELAGDYEQFF.

This clonotype occurred many times. This chain connects TRBV28 to TRBJ2-1, with D tentatively TRBD1 (6 bases). Trimming removed 7 bases at V and 14 bases at J, with 21 bases between. Germline CDR1 is MDHEN and CDR2 is SYDVKM. This CDR3 is built from 13 residues. In DNA, the CDR3 is TGTGCCAGCACCCATCCCCGGACAGCTCGGGAGTTCTTC. The encoded protein is CASTHPRTAREFF.

This clonotype was recorded a few times. At one end, the junction sequence differs from germline, possibly due to a read error. The rearrangement links TRBV6-5 to TRBJ1-2; D perhaps matches TRBD1 (5 bases). CDR3 length: 15 amino acids. The germline V gene encodes CDR1 MNHEY and CDR2 SVGAGI. Here the CDR3 DNA reads TGTGCCAGCAGTTACACCAGCCTCCGGGGCTATAGCTACACCTTC. Residues: CASSYTSLRGYSYTF.

The CDR3 DNA reads as TGTGCCAGCAGTTTTGTTGATTCACCCCTCCACTTT. Residues: CASSFVDSPLHF. V gene TRBV28 combines with J gene TRBJ1-6; no clear D gene. The CDR3 is 12 residues long. Germline lookup yields CDR1 MDHEN and CDR2 SYDVKM. Deletions cut 3 bases from V and 8 bases from J, with 5 bases between.

The V and J genes are TRBV18 and TRBJ2-7; D possibly corresponds to TRBD1 (5 bases). With 3 bases removed from V and 2 bases from J, the gap between germline ends came to 14 bases. This CDR3 contains 15 residues. The germline gives CDR1 KGHSH, CDR2 LQKENI. The DNA for the CDR3 is TGTGCCAGCTCACCGGGGCAGGGTAATCCCTACGAGCAGTACTTC. Amino acid sequence: CASSPGQGNPYEQYF.

A few counts support this clonotype. The chain uses TRBV19 and TRBJ1-6, with D tentatively TRBD1 (6 bases). This CDR3 contains 16 residues. From germline, CDR1 is LNHDA and CDR2 SQIVND (reference sequence). The V and J ends lost 3 bases and 8 bases respectively, with 17 bases between them. CDR3 in DNA: TGTGCCAGTAGTATTACCTCGACAGGTGGTTATTCACCCCTCCACTTT. Protein sequence: CASSITSTGGYSPLHF.

As to this clonotype: This may come from a read error, since a much larger clone is one base off. V usage is TRBV27 and J usage is TRBJ1-4; TRBD1 aligns across 7 bases. Per the germline V gene, CDR1 is MNHEY and CDR2 is SMNVEV (reference sequence). CDR3 length: 18 residues. The CDR3 DNA reads as TGTGTCAGCACCCCAAAGGGCAGGGGGACTGCAACTAATGAAAAACTGTTTTTT. It specifies CVSTPKGRGTATNEKLFF. The whole variable domain, remainder taken from reference TRBV27 and TRBJ1-4, is EAQVTQNPRYLITVTGKKLTVTCSQNMNHEYMSWYRQDPGLGLRQIYYSMNVEVTDKGDVPEGYKVSRKEKRNFPLILESPSPNQTSLYFCVSTPKGRGTATNEKLFFGSGTQLSVL.

The genes are TRBV20-1 and TRBJ1-2; D call uncertain. The CDR3 extends over 13 amino acids. V was shortened by 1 base and J by 6 bases, with 12 bases between the two germline ends. Looked up from germline, CDR1 is DFQATT and CDR2 is SNEGSKA (reference sequence). In DNA, the CDR3 is TGCAGTGCTAGAGTCCCACTGCCGGATGGCTACACCTTC. Its protein is CSARVPLPDGYTF.

There are a few counts of this clonotype. This chain's CDR3 is CASRGQRSSSYNSPLHF. CDR3 coding DNA: TGTGCCAGCAGGGGACAGCGGAGCAGCTCCTATAATTCACCCCTCCACTTT. The chain combines TRBV19 with TRBJ1-6; 7 nucleotides align to TRBD1. V gave up 9 bases and J gave up 0 bases; unmatched junction bases: 11. This CDR3 is built from 17 residues. Germline loops: CDR1 LNHDA, CDR2 SQIVND (reference sequence).

This clonotype has only a few counts. The chain joins TRBV4-1 to TRBJ1-1, with D possibly matching TRBD1 (5 bases). Trimming shortened V by 3 bases and J by 2 bases, and 13 bases separated the two germline ends. CDR3 length: 15 residues. The germline gives CDR1 MGHRA, CDR2 YSYEKL. CDR3 amino acids: CASSHPTDTNTEAFF. As DNA, the CDR3 is TGCGCCAGCAGCCACCCGACAGATACTAACACTGAAGCTTTCTTT.

The gene calls are TRBV11-2 and TRBJ2-7, with 8 bases matching TRBD2. V was clipped by 5 bases and J by 4 bases; unmatched bases: 10. The germline V gene has CDR1 SGHAT and CDR2 FQNNGV. The CDR3 is 15 amino acids. The CDR3 nucleotides read TGTGCCAGCAGCCAACCCACGGGGGGGATTTACGAGCAGTACTTC. Translation gives CASSQPTGGIYEQYF.

The J gene is TRBJ2-1, the V gene TRBV4-1, with 9 bases identical to TRBD2. The CDR3 sequence is 15 residues long. The germline V gene encodes CDR1 MGHRA and CDR2 YSYEKL. The V gene end was trimmed by 5 bases and the J gene end by 4 bases; junction bases not matched to a gene: 6. CDR3 nucleotides: TGCGCCAGCAGCGACGGACTAGCGCTATACAATGAGCAGTTCTTC. This codes for CASSDGLALYNEQFF.

This chain links TRBV6-7 with TRBJ1-1; a possible D gene is TRBD1 (6 bases). TRBV6-7 qualifies as an ORF whose function is uncertain. The CDR3 length is 15 residues. The ends were cut back, 5 bases at V and 1 base at J, with 14 bases in the middle. The CDR3 sequence: CASSESSGQNTEAFF. Here the CDR3 DNA reads TGTGCCAGCAGTGAGAGTTCGGGACAGAACACTGAAGCTTTCTTT.